This T cell receptor beta chain was sequenced for a study of cytomegalovirus exposure and HLA in healthy donors. The wider study: The same platform used for the approximately 700 first-cohort repertoires was also used for the 120 or so validation repertoires, as a later analysis reported. Study outcomes and limitations: The CMV antigen specificity of a few CMV-associated chains was confirmed through in vitro analysis. The TCR clusters that emerged in the first cohort tended, a later analysis found, to co-occur in the 95 to 150 validation repertoires.

Here immunoSEQ multiplex PCR was the method, and the copy in TCRdb shows in-frame clones only, minus some. The table lists nearly 200,000 clones, around 83% of them singletons. Remarks on this clone: As yet, its antigen is unknown.

CDR1 is MGHRA and CDR2 is YSYEKL in the germline V gene. The V and J ends lost 8 bases and 4 bases, in that order; junction bases with no gene match: 8. The CDR3 has 14 amino acids. The donors were part of the validation cohort of over a hundred subjects. That cohort was separate from the first cohort, which comprised 666 subjects. Sample: PBMCs. The TCR was taken from a woman aged 30 to 39 in good health and CMV-seropositive. V and J are TRBV4-1 and TRBJ2-1; 7 positions agree with TRBD2. The CDR3 sequence is CASQPGGSYNEQFF. CDR3 coding DNA: TGCGCCAGCCAACCGGGCGGGAGTTACAATGAGCAGTTCTTC.